One and the same sample provided the 4 T cell receptor beta chains below, sequenced in a study of T-cell reconstitution after alpha-beta-depleted transplantation in children. The TCRbeta library incorporated unique molecular identifiers. TCRdb used MiXCR to reprocess the PCR reads, holding one entry per CDR3 protein. The sample has 500,000 or so distinct CDR3 sequences; about an eighth are singletons. Source: PBMCs, mostly from graft donor cells, taken 180 days after TCRalphabeta/CD19-depleted stem cell transplant. The receptors were sampled from a female patient between 2 and 10 years old who had a stem cell transplant for aplastic anemia, so the T cells may come from the graft donor.

This clonotype was counted many times. The chain uses TRBV29-1 and TRBJ2-1; D may be TRBD2 (6 bases). Germline CDR1 and CDR2: SQVTM and ANQGSEA. V lost 0 bases and J lost 6, with 18 bases in between. The CDR3 is made up of 16 amino acids. The DNA for the CDR3 is TGCAGCGTTGAAGATCAGTTCGGACTACCCCGCAATGAGCAGTTCTTC. It specifies CSVEDQFGLPRNEQFF.

This clonotype was recorded a few times. This chain connects TRBV27 to TRBJ1-5; D is unclear. Trimming took 6 bases from V and 9 from J, leaving 18 bases between them. The CDR3 totals 14 residues. Germline values: CDR1 MNHEY, CDR2 SMNVEV (reference sequence). The CDR3: CASSGGWGSGPQHF. Written as DNA, the CDR3 is TGTGCCAGCAGCGGCGGTTGGGGTTCAGGGCCCCAGCATTTT.

This clonotype was detected only a few times. The gene calls are TRBV27 and TRBJ1-6, with 7 bases lining up with TRBD1. The CDR3 is 17 amino acids. V was clipped by 2 bases and J by 9 bases; unmatched bases: 13. Germline CDR1 and CDR2: MNHEY and SMNVEV (reference sequence). Here the CDR3 reads CASSLMGNRGLASPLHF. CDR3 nucleotides: TGTGCCAGCAGTTTAATGGGGAACAGGGGTTTGGCTTCACCCCTCCACTTT.

The chain couples TRBV7-9 to TRBJ1-6; TRBD1 is a possible D gene (5 bases). The germline V gene has CDR1 SEHNR and CDR2 FQNEAQ (reference sequence). The CDR3 runs to 17 residues. The V end lost 1 base, the J end lost 10 bases, and 20 bases lay between the germline ends. The CDR3 region is CASSLVGAGIRVSPLHF. The DNA of the CDR3 is TGTGCCAGCAGCTTAGTAGGGGCCGGGATTCGGGTCTCACCCCTCCACTTT.